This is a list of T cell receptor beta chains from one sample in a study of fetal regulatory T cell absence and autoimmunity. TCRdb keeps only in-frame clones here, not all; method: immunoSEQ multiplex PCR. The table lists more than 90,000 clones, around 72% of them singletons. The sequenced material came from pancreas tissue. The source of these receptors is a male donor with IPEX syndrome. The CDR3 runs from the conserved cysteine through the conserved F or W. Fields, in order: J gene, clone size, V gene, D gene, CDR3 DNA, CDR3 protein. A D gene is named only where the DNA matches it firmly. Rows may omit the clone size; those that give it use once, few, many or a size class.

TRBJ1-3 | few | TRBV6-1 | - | TGTGCCAGCAGTGTAGGTGAGAGTGGAAACACCATATATTTT | CASSVGESGNTIYF
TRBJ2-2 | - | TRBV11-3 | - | TGTGCCAGCCGGGACAAAAACACCGGGGAGCTGTTTTTT | CASRDKNTGELFF
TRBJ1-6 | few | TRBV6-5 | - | TGTGCCAGCAGTTCTGGGGTGCTCTATAATTCACCCCTCCACTTT | CASSSGVLYNSPLHF
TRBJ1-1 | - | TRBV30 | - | TGTGCCTGGAGTGTAGTAAACACTGAAGCTTTCTTT | CAWSVVNTEAFF
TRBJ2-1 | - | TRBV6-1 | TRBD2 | TGTGCCAGCAGTGAATTTGGGACTAGCGGGGCCATACACAATGAGCAGTTCTTC | CASSEFGTSGAIHNEQFF
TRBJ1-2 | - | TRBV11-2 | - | TGTGCCAGCAGCTCACCTAAGGGGAAATGGCCGTATGGCTACACCTTC | CASSSPKGKWPYGYTF
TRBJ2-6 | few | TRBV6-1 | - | TGTGCCAGCAGACACTCTGGGGCCAACGTCCTGACTTTC | CASRHSGANVLTF
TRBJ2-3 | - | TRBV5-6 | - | TGTGCCAGCAGCTTCGGTATTTACAGCACAGATACGCAGTATTTT | CASSFGIYSTDTQYF
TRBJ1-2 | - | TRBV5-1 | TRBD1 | TGCGCCAGCAGCTTGGCCTCCGGACAGGGGGTGAATGGCTACACCTTC | CASSLASGQGVNGYTF
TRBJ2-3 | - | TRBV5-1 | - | TGCGCCAGCAGCTTGGCCACAGATACGCAGTATTTT | CASSLATDTQYF
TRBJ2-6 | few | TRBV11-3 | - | TGTGCCAGCAGCTCTGGGGCCAACGTCCTGACTTTC | CASSSGANVLTF
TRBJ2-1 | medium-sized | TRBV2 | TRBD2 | TGTGCCAGCATTAGGTCTAGCGGTGAACCCTACAATGAGCAGTTCTTC | CASIRSSGEPYNEQFF
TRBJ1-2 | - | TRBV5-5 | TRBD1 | TGTGCCAGCAGCTGGGACAGGGGGCGCAACTATGGCTACACCTTC | CASSWDRGRNYGYTF
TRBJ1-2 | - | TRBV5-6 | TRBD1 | TGTGCCAGCAGCTACGGCCCGGGACAGGGGGGATATGGCTACACCTTC | CASSYGPGQGGYGYTF
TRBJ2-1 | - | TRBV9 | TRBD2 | TGTGCCAGCAGCGTAGGGAGTCTAGCGGGGGGGCCGAGGAATGAGCAGTTCTTC | CASSVGSLAGGPRNEQFF
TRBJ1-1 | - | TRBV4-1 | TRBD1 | TGCGCCAGCAGCCAGAGGGACAGGGGGCAAGGTGGCACTGAAGCTTTCTTT | CASSQRDRGQGGTEAFF
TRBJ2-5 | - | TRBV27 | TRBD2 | TGTGCCAGCAGTTGGACTAGCGGGGAGACCCAGTACTTC | CASSWTSGETQYF
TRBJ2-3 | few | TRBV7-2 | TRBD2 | TGTGCCAGCAGCTTAGGACTAGCGGGACCAGATACGCAGTATTTT | CASSLGLAGPDTQYF
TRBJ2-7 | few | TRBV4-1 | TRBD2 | TGCGCCAGCAGCCTCCAAGGACTAGCGGGGGGGACGGAGCAGTACTTC | CASSLQGLAGGTEQYF
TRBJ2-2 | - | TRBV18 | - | TGTGCCAGCTCTGACAGGCCCGGGGAGCTGTTTTTT | CASSDRPGELFF
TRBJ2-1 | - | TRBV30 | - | TGTGCCTGGAGCGTTGGGGCAGTTTACAATGAGCAGTTCTTC | CAWSVGAVYNEQFF
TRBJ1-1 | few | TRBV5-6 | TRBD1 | TGTGCCAGCAGCGGCACGACAGGGGCTTGGGCTGAAGCTTTCTTT | CASSGTTGAWAEAFF
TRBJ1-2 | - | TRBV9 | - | TGTGCCAGCAGCGTAGTAGGGACCGATGGCTACACCTTC | CASSVVGTDGYTF
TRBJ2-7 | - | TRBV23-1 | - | TGCGCCAGCAGTGCCGAAAAGCAGGGCACCACGTCCTACGAGCAGTACTTC | CASSAEKQGTTSYEQYF
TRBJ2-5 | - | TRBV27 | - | TGTGCCAGCAGTCCCCATTTCGGGACCCAGTACTTC | CASSPHFGTQYF
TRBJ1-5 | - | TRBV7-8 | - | TGTGCCAGCAGCTTTGGGCCCGGACAGCCCCAGCATTTT | CASSFGPGQPQHF
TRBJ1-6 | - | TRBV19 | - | TGTGCCAGTAGTATCCAAGCGATTAATTCACCCCTCCACTTT | CASSIQAINSPLHF
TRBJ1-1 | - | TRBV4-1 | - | TGCGCCAGCACTCAATCAGGGAACTCGAACACTGAAGCTTTCTTT | CASTQSGNSNTEAFF
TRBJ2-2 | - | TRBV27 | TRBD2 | TGTGCCAGCAGTCCGAAACCGGGACTAGCGGGGGAGCTGTTTTTT | CASSPKPGLAGELFF
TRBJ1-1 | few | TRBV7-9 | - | TGTGCCAGCAGCTTAGCATACACTGAAGCTTTCTTT | CASSLAYTEAFF
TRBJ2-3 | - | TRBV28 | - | TGTGCCAGCAGTTTAGCGGGGACCACAGATACGCAGTATTTT | CASSLAGTTDTQYF
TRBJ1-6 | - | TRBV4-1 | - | TGCGCCAGCAGCCAAGTCAGGGGCTCACCCCTCCACTTT | CASSQVRGSPLHF
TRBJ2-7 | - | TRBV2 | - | TGTGCCAGCAGTTACCCTAGCGCGAGACCCTACGAGCAGTACTTC | CASSYPSARPYEQYF
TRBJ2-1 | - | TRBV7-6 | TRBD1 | TGTGCCAGCAGCTTATCGGCAGGGGGCAATGAGCAGTTCTTC | CASSLSAGGNEQFF
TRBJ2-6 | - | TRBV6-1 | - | TGTGCCAGCAGTGCCGGGGCCTCCATTTCATCTGGGGCCAACGTCCTGACTTTC | CASSAGASISSGANVLTF
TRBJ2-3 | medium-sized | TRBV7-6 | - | TGTGCCAGCAGCCTCGAAACAGGGTACGGCACAGATACGCAGTATTTT | CASSLETGYGTDTQYF
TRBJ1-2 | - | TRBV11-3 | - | TGTGCCAGCAGCTTAGAGTCGGGGGGCGGCTACACCTTC | CASSLESGGGYTF
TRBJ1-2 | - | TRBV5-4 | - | TGTGCCAGCAGCTTGGGGGGTCGAGGTGGCTACACCTTC | CASSLGGRGGYTF
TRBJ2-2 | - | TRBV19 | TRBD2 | TGTGCCAGTAGTATGTCTAGCGGGTTTATGGGGGAGCTGTTTTTT | CASSMSSGFMGELFF
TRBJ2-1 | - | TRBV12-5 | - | TGTGCTAGTGGTTTGGTACGTGAGGGGATCTCCTACAATGAGCAGTTCTTC | CASGLVREGISYNEQFF
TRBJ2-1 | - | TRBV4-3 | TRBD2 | TGCGCCAGCAGCCTACTAGCGGGGGGGCTCTACAATGAGCAGTTCTTC | CASSLLAGGLYNEQFF
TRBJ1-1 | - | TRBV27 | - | TGTGCCAGCAGTTTAACGGGCACTGAAGCTTTCTTT | CASSLTGTEAFF
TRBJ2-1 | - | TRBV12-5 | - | TGTGCTAGTGGTTTTCACCAGACTGGCAGCTCCTACAATGAGCAGTTCTTC | CASGFHQTGSSYNEQFF
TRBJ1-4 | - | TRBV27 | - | TGTGCCAGCAGTTTATATGCAGGGGCCACCCCTGCAACTAATGAAAAACTGTTTTTT | CASSLYAGATPATNEKLFF
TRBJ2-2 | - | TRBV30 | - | TGTGCCTGGAAACGGTCGAACACCGGGGAGCTGTTTTTT | CAWKRSNTGELFF
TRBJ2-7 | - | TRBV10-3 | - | TGTGCCATCACAGGCTACGAGCAGTACTTC | CAITGYEQYF
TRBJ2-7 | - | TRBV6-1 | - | TGTGCCAGCAGTGACCTTCGGAGCGCCCCCTCCTACGAGCAGTACTTC | CASSDLRSAPSYEQYF
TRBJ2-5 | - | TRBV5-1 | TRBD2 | TGCGCCAGCAGCTTGGGGCTTAGACTAGCGGGGCTCCAAGAGACCCAGTACTTC | CASSLGLRLAGLQETQYF
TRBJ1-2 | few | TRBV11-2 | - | TGTGCCAGCAGTCCTCCAGCGTCGGCGAGGGCCTACACCTTC | CASSPPASARAYTF
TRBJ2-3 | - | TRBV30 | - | TGTGCCTGGAGTGGGGATACGCAGTATTTT | CAWSGDTQYF
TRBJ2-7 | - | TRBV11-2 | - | TGTGCCAGCAGCTTCTGGCCGAGGGAGCAGTACTTC | CASSFWPREQYF
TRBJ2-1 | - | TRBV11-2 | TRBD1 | TGTGCCAGCAGCTTAGCCGGGACAGCCAATGAGCAGTTCTTC | CASSLAGTANEQFF
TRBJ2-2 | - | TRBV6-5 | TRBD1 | TGTGCCAGCAGTTTTAGGGACAGGGGCGGAAGCGGGGAGCTGTTTTTT | CASSFRDRGGSGELFF
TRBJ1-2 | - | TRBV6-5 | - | TGTGCCAGTTTACAGGGATTAGGGGGCTACACCTTC | CASLQGLGGYTF
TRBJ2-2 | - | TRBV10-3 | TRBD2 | TGTGCCATCAGTGAGTCTGGCGGGAGGGCCAACACCGGGGAGCTGTTTTTT | CAISESGGRANTGELFF
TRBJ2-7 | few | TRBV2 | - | TGTGCCAGCCTTCATGGGGGGCGCTACGAGCAGTACTTC | CASLHGGRYEQYF
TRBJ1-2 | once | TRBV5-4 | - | TGTGCCAGCAGCTTGGAACCCATCTATGGCTACACCTTC | CASSLEPIYGYTF
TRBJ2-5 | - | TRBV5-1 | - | TGCGCCAGCAGTGTCCGAGGGGAATACCAAGAGACCCAGTACTTC | CASSVRGEYQETQYF